This TCR beta chain was sequenced during a study of shared clonotypes between healthy human individuals. As for the study in general: Each donor contributed plates that comprised three CD4 naive, three CD4 memory, two CD8 naive and one CD8 memory.

This CDR3 has 15 residues. V lost 2 bases and J lost 0; bases outside the gene matches: 1. The germline gives CDR1 SEHNR, CDR2 FQNEAQ (reference sequence). Sequenced by immunoSEQ multiplex PCR; TCRdb stores in-frame clones only, minus some. The sample lists under 700,000 clones; about 95% were seen once. CD45RO-negative cells were positively selected for CCR7, leaving out terminally differentiated effector memory CD45RA+ cells. Regarding this clone: Distinct nucleotide sequences in the sample also encode this CDR3.

The sequence was obtained from a woman aged 25 to 39 in good health. The specimen was naive CD8+ T cells sorted from blood. V gene TRBV7-9 combines with J gene TRBJ2-3, with 8 bases that match TRBD2. DNA for the CDR3: TGTGCCAGCAGCTTATTAGCGGGGAGCACAGATACGCAGTATTTT. Translating it yields CASSLLAGSTDTQYF. Full variable domain (missing parts from reference TRBV7-9 and TRBJ2-3): DTGVSQNPRHKITKRGQNVTFRCDPISEHNRLYWYRQTLGQGPEFLTYFQNEAQLEKSRLLSDRFSAERPKGSFSTLEIQRTEQGDSAMYLCASSLLAGSTDTQYFGPGTRLTVL.